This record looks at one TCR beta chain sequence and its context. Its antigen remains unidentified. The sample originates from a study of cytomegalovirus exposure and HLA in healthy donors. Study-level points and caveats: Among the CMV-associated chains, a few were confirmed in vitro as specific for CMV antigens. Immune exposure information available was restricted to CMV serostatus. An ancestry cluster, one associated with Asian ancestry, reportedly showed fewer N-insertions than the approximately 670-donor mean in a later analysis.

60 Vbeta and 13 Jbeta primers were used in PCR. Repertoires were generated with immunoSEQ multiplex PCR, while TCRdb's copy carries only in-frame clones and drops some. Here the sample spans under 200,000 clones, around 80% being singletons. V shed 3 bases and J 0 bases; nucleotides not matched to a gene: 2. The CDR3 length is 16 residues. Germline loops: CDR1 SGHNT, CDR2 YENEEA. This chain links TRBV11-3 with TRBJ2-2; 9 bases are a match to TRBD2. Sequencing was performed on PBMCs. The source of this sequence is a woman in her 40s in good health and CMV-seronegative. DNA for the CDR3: TGTGCCAGCAGCTTTAGCGGGGGCTCGAACACCGGGGAGCTGTTTTTT. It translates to CASSFSGGSNTGELFF.